Below are 28 T cell receptor beta chains sequenced from a single sample in a study of blood T cell repertoires in COVID-19. Produced via immunoSEQ multiplex PCR; TCRdb's table is partial and in-frame only. The sample lists 250,000 to 350,000 clones; just over 90% were seen once. The source material was peripheral blood. These receptors were collected from a young woman with COVID-19, enrolled during active disease.

The chain uses TRBV3-1 (or the pseudogene TRBV3-2) and TRBJ1-1; 9 bases are a match to TRBD1. Germline V gene lookup returns CDR1 LGHDT and CDR2 YNNKEL (reference sequence). With V trimmed by 6 bases and J by 3 bases, 8 bases remained unmatched. There are 15 residues in the CDR3. CDR3 region: CASRRSTGGYTEAFF. CDR3 in DNA: TGTGCCAGCAGGCGCTCGACAGGGGGTTACACTGAAGCTTTCTTT.

This chain links TRBV27 with TRBJ2-7; D is perhaps TRBD1 (6 bases). V was pared by 6 bases and J by 2 bases, with 11 bases between. The germline V gene encodes CDR1 MNHEY and CDR2 SMNVEV (reference sequence). The CDR3 consists of 13 residues. As DNA, the CDR3 is TGTGCCAGCAGCCTGTCAGGGGCCTACGAGCAGTACTTC. This encodes CASSLSGAYEQYF.

The V gene is TRBV12-3 or TRBV12-4, the J gene TRBJ2-7; no clear D gene. Between the trimmed V and J ends, which lost 3 bases and 3 bases, there was a span of 9 bases. The CDR3 length is 13 residues. CDR3 DNA sequence: TGTGCCAGCAGTTTTCAGGTTAACTACGAGCAGTACTTC. This gives the protein CASSFQVNYEQYF.

The chain employs TRBV6-5 and TRBJ1-2; D is uncertain. V was cut by 7 bases and J by 4 bases, with 10 bases left in between. The CDR3 has 12 amino acids. Germline CDR1 is MNHEY and CDR2 is SVGAGI. CDR3 nucleotide sequence: TGTGCCAGCAACCGGGATCTCTATGGCTACACCTTC. As protein: CASNRDLYGYTF.

DNA of the CDR3: TGTGCCAGCATCGGTCGGAGGGGGGGGTCCTACGAGCAGTACTTC. As protein: CASIGRRGGSYEQYF. The V call is TRBV5-4, the J call TRBJ2-7; tentative D call: TRBD2 (7 bases). V dropped 6 bases and J dropped 1 base, with 17 bases sitting between them. This CDR3 has 15 amino acids. Per germline, CDR1 SGHNT and CDR2 YYREEE (reference sequence).

The chain uses TRBV28 and TRBJ1-2; 8 positions agree with TRBD1. Germline assignment: CDR1 MDHEN and CDR2 SYDVKM. The CDR3 has 13 amino acids. V shed 6 bases, J shed 7 bases, and the junction held 7 bases outside the gene matches. CDR3 sequence: CASSPPDRAGYTF. The CDR3 bases are TGTGCCAGCAGCCCACCGGACAGGGCTGGCTACACCTTC.

This chain uses TRBV2 with TRBJ2-5, with TRBD2 matching 7 bases. The CDR3 is 15 residues long. The J segment lost 1 base and the V segment lost 3 bases, leaving 5 bases of the junction unmatched. The germline CDR1 and CDR2 sequences are SNHLY and FYNNEI. The CDR3 DNA reads as TGTGCCAGCAGTGATAGAGGGACTACCCAAGAGACCCAGTACTTC. Protein product: CASSDRGTTQETQYF.

J is TRBJ2-7 and V is TRBV10-1; 7 positions agree with TRBD1. Germline loops: CDR1 WNHNN, CDR2 SYGVQD (reference sequence). Trimming removed 6 bases from V and 2 bases from J; junction bases left unmatched: 7. This CDR3 contains 14 residues. CDR3 DNA: TGCGCCAGCAGCCGGGACAGTGCCCCCTACGAGCAGTACTTC. It specifies CASSRDSAPYEQYF.

This clone was seen just once. CDR3 region: CASSIAGSTDTQYF. DNA of the CDR3: TGTGCCAGTAGTATAGCAGGGAGCACAGATACGCAGTATTTT. The V call is TRBV19, the J call TRBJ2-3; tentative D call: TRBD1 (5 bases). This CDR3 has 14 residues. CDR1 and CDR2 (germline): LNHDA, SQIVND (reference sequence). V lost 1 base, J lost 0 bases, and 5 bases lay in between.

V usage is TRBV5-5 and J usage is TRBJ1-5; D is undetermined. This CDR3 is built from 15 residues. Trimming removed 1 base at V and 3 bases at J, with 11 bases between. CDR1 SGHKS and CDR2 YYEKEE come from the germline V gene (reference sequence). The CDR3 here is CASSLSGSHNQPQHF. The DNA of the CDR3 is TGTGCCAGCAGCTTGTCTGGTAGCCACAATCAGCCCCAGCATTTT.

The V and J genes are TRBV5-6 and TRBJ2-5, with D perhaps TRBD1 (6 bases). The ends were cut back, 2 bases at V and 2 bases at J, with 10 bases in the middle. The germline V gene has CDR1 SGHDT and CDR2 YYEEEE. The CDR3 extends over 14 amino acids. The CDR3 here is CASSFRQGQETQYF. DNA of the CDR3: TGTGCCAGCAGCTTCAGGCAGGGGCAAGAGACCCAGTACTTC.

The chain combines TRBV6-6 with TRBJ1-1; D might be TRBD1 (5 bases). In germline, CDR1 is MNHNY, CDR2 SVGAGI (reference sequence). V was pared by 0 bases and J by 1 base, with 12 bases between. The CDR3 runs to 16 residues. Written as DNA, the CDR3 is TGTGCCAGCAGTTACTCTACCGACAGACCGAACACTGAAGCTTTCTTT. Its protein product is CASSYSTDRPNTEAFF.

The chain couples TRBV6-1 to TRBJ1-5, with 8 bases matching TRBD1. CDR1 MNHNS and CDR2 SASEGT come from the germline V gene. V was pared by 2 bases and J by 1 base, with 4 bases of the junction left unmatched. This CDR3 is built from 16 residues. Here the CDR3 DNA reads TGTGCCAGCAGTGAAAGGAGACAGGGGAGCAATCAGCCCCAGCATTTT. Protein: CASSERRQGSNQPQHF.

V usage is TRBV5-1 and J usage is TRBJ1-1; no reliable D call. The CDR3 is 13 residues long. The ends were cut back, 7 bases at V and 1 base at J, with 11 bases in the middle. Germline loops: CDR1 SGHRS, CDR2 YFSETQ. The CDR3 protein is CASRGTENTEAFF. CDR3 bases: TGCGCCAGCCGTGGTACAGAGAACACTGAAGCTTTCTTT.

The chain links TRBV7-9 to TRBJ1-2; D is possibly TRBD1 (5 bases). Trimming stripped 4 bases from V and 8 bases from J, with 11 bases between. The CDR3 loop spans 12 amino acids. Germline assignment: CDR1 SEHNR and CDR2 FQNEAQ (reference sequence). The CDR3 region has the DNA TGTGCCAGCAGCTCCGACAGCTGGGGCTACACCTTC. As protein: CASSSDSWGYTF.

This clone was seen just once. V gene TRBV5-1 combines with J gene TRBJ1-4; 8 bases are a match to TRBD1. Losses at the gene ends were 4 bases for V and 0 bases for J; bases not matched to a gene: 11. The germline CDR1 and CDR2 sequences are SGHRS and YFSETQ. The CDR3 has 18 residues. The CDR3 nucleotides read TGCGCCAGCAGCCGAACGTTGGGACAGGATGCAACTAATGAAAAACTGTTTTTT. Translating it yields CASSRTLGQDATNEKLFF.

This chain uses TRBV10-3 with TRBJ2-1; tentative D call: TRBD1 (6 bases). Germline loops: CDR1 ENHRY, CDR2 SYGVKD. V lost 6 bases and J lost 7, with 19 bases in between. This CDR3 is built from 15 residues. The CDR3 sequence is CAISGYRETRNEQFF. In DNA form, the CDR3 reads TGTGCCATCAGCGGGTACAGGGAAACAAGAAATGAGCAGTTCTTC.

The chain links TRBV11-2 to TRBJ1-3, with TRBD1 as a possible D gene (5 bases). V was clipped by 5 bases and J by 0 bases, with 17 bases between them. This CDR3 is 17 amino acids long. Germline values: CDR1 SGHAT, CDR2 FQNNGV. The CDR3 sequence is CASSRQTDHYSGNTIYF. The CDR3 DNA reads TGTGCCAGCAGCCGACAGACAGACCACTACTCTGGAAACACCATATATTTT.

This chain joins TRBV10-3 and TRBJ1-1; D is perhaps TRBD1 (6 bases). This CDR3 comprises 14 residues. V was cut by 6 bases and J by 4 bases, with 15 bases left in between. CDR1 and CDR2 from the germline V gene are ENHRY and SYGVKD. This chain's CDR3 is CAISVGAGATEAFF. CDR3 DNA: TGTGCCATCAGCGTGGGAGCAGGGGCCACTGAAGCTTTCTTT.

The genes are TRBV2 and TRBJ2-3; 11 positions agree with TRBD2. V lost 7 bases, J lost 3 bases, and 15 bases stayed unmatched. CDR3 length equals 18 residues. Germline V CDR1 and CDR2: SNHLY, FYNNEI. The CDR3 region has the DNA TGTGCCAGCAAGCTCGGGACTAGCGGTGGAGGTATAACAGATACGCAGTATTTT. Amino acid sequence: CASKLGTSGGGITDTQYF.

The J gene is TRBJ2-7, the V gene TRBV5-1; 11 positions agree with TRBD2. There are 15 residues in the CDR3. Germline values: CDR1 SGHRS, CDR2 YFSETQ. The ends lost 1 base at V and 6 bases at J; junction bases unmatched: 6. The CDR3 sequence: CASSLTTSGMSEQYF. The CDR3 bases are TGCGCCAGCAGCTTGACGACTAGCGGGATGAGCGAGCAGTACTTC.

This rearrangement joins TRBV19 to TRBJ1-4, with D perhaps TRBD1 (5 bases). V was cut by 7 bases and J by 4 bases, with 19 bases left in between. CDR3 size: 16 residues. CDR1 and CDR2 (germline): LNHDA, SQIVND (reference sequence). Here the CDR3 DNA reads TGTGCCAGTATGAGTGGGGCGGGAGACAATAATGAAAAACTGTTTTTT. Translated: CASMSGAGDNNEKLFF.

The gene calls are TRBV19 and TRBJ2-7; 7 bases are a match to TRBD2. The CDR3 runs to 15 residues. From germline, CDR1 is LNHDA and CDR2 SQIVND (reference sequence). The J segment lost 2 bases and the V segment lost 3 bases, leaving 7 bases of the junction unmatched. The CDR3 here is CASSIGGGLPYEQYF. Here the CDR3 DNA reads TGTGCCAGTAGTATCGGGGGAGGGCTTCCCTACGAGCAGTACTTC.

This clone was observed a few times. The chain employs TRBV28 and TRBJ2-2, with D unclear. The CDR3 is 14 amino acids. V shed 2 bases and J shed 6 bases, with 10 bases lying between them. CDR1 MDHEN and CDR2 SYDVKM come from the germline V gene. In DNA form, the CDR3 reads TGTGCCAGCAGTTTACATGTTAGCCCCGGGGAGCTGTTTTTT. Translating it yields CASSLHVSPGELFF.

This chain links TRBV10-3 with TRBJ2-3, with TRBD1 matching over 8 bases. CDR1 and CDR2 (germline): ENHRY, SYGVKD. This CDR3 comprises 14 residues. The V and J ends lost 6 bases and 6 bases, in that order; junction bases with no gene match: 8. In nucleotides, the CDR3 is TGTGCCATCAGCGGACAGGGAGCTGGGGATACGCAGTATTTT. Its protein is CAISGQGAGDTQYF.

The genes are TRBV20-1 and TRBJ2-7; D is uncertain. V dropped 3 bases and J dropped 2 bases, with 11 bases sitting between them. This CDR3 comprises 13 residues. Germline CDR1 reads DFQATT; CDR2 reads SNEGSKA (reference sequence). CDR3 DNA sequence: TGCAGTGCTAGTGTCAGGCCGACCTACGAGCAGTACTTC. It encodes CSASVRPTYEQYF.

This chain links TRBV28 with TRBJ2-7; weak D call: TRBD1 (5 bases). In germline, CDR1 is MDHEN, CDR2 SYDVKM. There are 11 residues in the CDR3. V gave up 5 bases and J gave up 4 bases, with 6 bases separating them. The CDR3 is CASSGHYEQYF. The DNA of the CDR3 is TGTGCCAGCAGTGGACATTACGAGCAGTACTTC.

This chain links TRBV7-2 with TRBJ1-2, with 9 bases lining up with TRBD1. CDR3 size: 16 residues. V dropped 1 base and J dropped 1; count of bases not matched to a gene: 4. Germline lookup yields CDR1 SGHTA and CDR2 FQGNSA. Here the CDR3 reads CASSLVGTGNNYGYTF. CDR3 nucleotide sequence: TGTGCCAGCAGCTTAGTGGGGACAGGGAATAACTATGGCTACACCTTC.